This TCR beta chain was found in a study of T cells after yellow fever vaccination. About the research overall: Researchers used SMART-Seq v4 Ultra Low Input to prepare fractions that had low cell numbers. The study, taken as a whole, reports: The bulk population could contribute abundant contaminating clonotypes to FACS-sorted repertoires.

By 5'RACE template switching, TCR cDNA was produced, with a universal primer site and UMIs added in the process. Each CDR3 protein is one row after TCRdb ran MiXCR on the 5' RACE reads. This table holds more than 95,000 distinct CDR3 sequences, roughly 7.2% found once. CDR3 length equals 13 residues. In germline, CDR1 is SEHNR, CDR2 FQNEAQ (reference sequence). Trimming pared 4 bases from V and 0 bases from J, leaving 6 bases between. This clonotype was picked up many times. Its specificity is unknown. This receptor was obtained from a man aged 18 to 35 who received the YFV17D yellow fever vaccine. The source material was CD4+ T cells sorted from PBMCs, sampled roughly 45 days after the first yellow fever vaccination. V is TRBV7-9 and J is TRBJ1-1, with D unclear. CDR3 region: CASSSTMNTEAFF. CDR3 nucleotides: TGTGCCAGCAGCTCCACAATGAACACTGAAGCTTTCTTT.